This T cell receptor (beta chain) was sequenced in a study of shared clonotypes between healthy human individuals. The CDR3 runs to 17 residues. Germline V gives CDR1 SGHKS, CDR2 YYEKEE (reference sequence). Trimming took 2 bases from V and 1 from J, leaving 15 bases between them. Every donor, a Caucasian adult, lived in Nashville, Tennessee. This clone has just one count. The antigen is unknown. General study findings and limits: As a rule, naive subsets had a larger estimated richness than memory subsets.

Authors' methods: Filtering differed for immunoSEQ, which gave only junction sequences without quality scores. The assay was immunoSEQ multiplex PCR, and TCRdb's table has in-frame clones only and misses some. Clone size and V and J calls were adopted from that table, with D and trimming inferred from the DNA. The sample carries about 1.4 million clones, roughly 96% recorded once. This sequence originates from a man under 40 in good health. Sequencing was done on a sample of naive CD4+ T cells sorted from blood. Subset noted: CD45RA+ positively selected. V gene TRBV5-5 combines with J gene TRBJ1-4; weak D call: TRBD1 (5 bases). The CDR3 protein is CASSFVATGITNEKLFF. CDR3 nucleotide sequence: TGTGCCAGCAGCTTCGTGGCTACAGGCATAACTAATGAAAAACTGTTTTTT.